This is a list of T cell receptor beta chains from one sample in a study of blood T cell repertoires in COVID-19. Generated by immunoSEQ multiplex PCR, the TCRdb table keeps only in-frame clones and is missing some. The sample contains about 260,000 clones, 80% to 90% of which appear only once. The sequencing input was PBMCs or T cells enriched from blood (not recorded which). These receptors were taken from a woman aged 40 to 55 who had been exposed to COVID-19. CDR3s include the opening cysteine and the closing phenylalanine or tryptophan. D genes are given only for firm matches. A row's size may be missing; if present it is once, few, many or a size class.

d_call	clone_size	v_call	j_call	cdr3_aa	cdr3_nt
TRBD1	NA	TRBV7-9	TRBJ1-5	CASSLQGGGQPQHF	TGTGCCAGCAGCTTACAGGGGGGCGGTCAGCCCCAGCATTTT
TRBD2	once	TRBV6-2/TRBV6-3	TRBJ2-2	CASSFGGRNTGELFF	TGTGCCAGCAGTTTCGGCGGGAGGAACACCGGGGAGCTGTTTTTT
NA	NA	TRBV6-5	TRBJ2-7	CASTSGETYEQYF	TGTGCCAGCACCTCAGGCGAAACCTACGAGCAGTACTTC
NA	NA	TRBV2	TRBJ1-2	CATGPGQYYGYTF	TGTGCCACCGGCCCAGGACAGTACTATGGCTACACCTTC
NA	NA	TRBV7-9	TRBJ2-1	CASSLYNNEQFF	TGTGCCAGCAGCTTATACAACAATGAGCAGTTCTTC
TRBD2	once	TRBV5-1	TRBJ2-5	CASSTGTSGQETQYF	TGCGCCAGCAGCACCGGGACTAGCGGGCAAGAGACCCAGTACTTC
NA	NA	TRBV4-3	TRBJ1-1	CASSQVFRYGEAFF	TGCGCCAGCAGCCAAGTATTCAGGTATGGTGAAGCTTTCTTT
NA	NA	TRBV7-8	TRBJ2-1	CASSTRTGGWVNEQFF	TGTGCCAGCAGCACCCGTACGGGGGGCTGGGTCAATGAGCAGTTCTTC
TRBD2	NA	TRBV7-2	TRBJ2-7	CASSLGLAGGSAYEQYF	TGTGCCAGCAGCTTAGGGCTAGCGGGGGGCTCTGCCTACGAGCAGTACTTC
TRBD1	few	TRBV9	TRBJ1-3	CASSGSGTALGNTIYF	TGTGCCAGCAGCGGATCCGGGACAGCTCTCGGAAACACCATATATTTT
TRBD1	NA	TRBV7-2	TRBJ1-1	CASSLTGGTEAFF	TGTGCCAGCAGCTTGACAGGGGGCACTGAAGCTTTCTTT
NA	NA	TRBV6-2/TRBV6-3	TRBJ2-3	CASSYGGGLSTDTQYF	TGTGCCAGCAGTTACGGCGGAGGGCTAAGCACAGATACGCAGTATTTT
NA	NA	TRBV6-2/TRBV6-3	TRBJ2-1	CASSRGGQRDEQFF	TGTGCCAGCAGCCGCGGGGGACAAAGGGATGAGCAGTTCTTC
TRBD1	NA	TRBV7-2	TRBJ1-1	CASRLPGTGGWYTEAFF	TGTGCCAGCAGGTTGCCCGGGACAGGGGGCTGGTACACTGAAGCTTTCTTT
NA	many	TRBV27	TRBJ1-2	CASSFRDTYGYTF	TGTGCCAGCAGTTTTCGGGACACCTATGGCTACACCTTC
TRBD1	NA	TRBV19	TRBJ1-5	CASRRQGANQPQHF	TGTGCCAGTAGACGACAGGGGGCGAATCAGCCCCAGCATTTT
TRBD1	once	TRBV27	TRBJ2-1	CASSLSGTGEFF	TGTGCCAGCAGTTTATCCGGGACAGGGGAATTCTTC
TRBD2	NA	TRBV7-2	TRBJ2-3	CASSPLAGGTDTQYF	TGTGCCAGCAGCCCGCTAGCGGGAGGAACAGATACGCAGTATTTT